This is a list of T cell receptor beta chains from one sample in a study of blood T cell repertoires in COVID-19. Assay: immunoSEQ multiplex PCR; the TCRdb copy retains only in-frame clones and omits some. The repertoire holds 340,000 or so clones, with around four fifths as singletons. Sequenced input: peripheral blood. The source of these receptors is a man aged 25 to 45 with active or convalescent COVID-19. CDR3s include the opening cysteine and the closing phenylalanine or tryptophan. D genes are given only for firm matches.

>.|TRBV15
CATYSYGYTF
>.|TRBV18
CASSLSYGDYNEQFF
>.|TRBV5-5
CASSLSARYNEKLFF
>.|TRBV6-5
CASNGGHSYEQYF
>TRBD1|TRBV25-1
CASSEDRYGEQFF
>.|TRBV11-2
CASSLVRHEQYF
>.|TRBV5-4
CASSLGVKGGEKLFF
>.|TRBV27
CASSLRRNEKLFF
>TRBD1|TRBV11-3
CASRFNRGEETQYF
>TRBD2|TRBV5-1
CASSLGRTSGIPNEQYF
>TRBD2|TRBV23-1
CATDGQGSKLAGSGELFF
>.|TRBV19
CASSGRTRNERRGYTF
>TRBD1|TRBV25-1
CASSEWGDRTEKLFF
>.|TRBV6-5
CASSSPGGAHTF
>.|TRBV5-1
CASSLLTTTPTYGYTF
>.|TRBV7-8
CASSPRHASYEQYF
>TRBD1|TRBV7-9
CASRGTGQGRNEQYF
>TRBD1|TRBV10-1
CALNRGRQTEAFF
>.|TRBV29-1
CSVVQVGDAQYF
>.|TRBV7-3
CASSLVGPERLNTEAFF
>.|TRBV5-4
CASSPDTTSDTQYF
>.|TRBV10-3
CAISPRNTGELFF
>.|TRBV5-6
CASSLEGGTYEQYF
>.|TRBV7-2
CASSSGLSYEQYF
>.|TRBV7-2
CASSWAGATDTQYF
>TRBD1|TRBV28
CASRPQQGADTEAFF
>.|TRBV7-2
CASSLGRWGIVYEQYF
>.|TRBV9
CASSADRNTIYF
>.|TRBV3-1/TRBV3-2
CASSQRGNYGYTF
>.|TRBV29-1
CSARPLAGYTDTQYF
>.|TRBV7-8
CASTGRYRNEQFF
>TRBD1|TRBV4-3
CASSDGTGDYGYTF
>TRBD1|TRBV18
CASSPAVDRGPPNTEAFF
>.|TRBV21-1
CASPSSAPPGALHF
>.|TRBV7-9
CASSLGGYPLRYEQYF
>.|TRBV7-2
CASSLGRQNTGELFF
>.|TRBV9
CASSPPPAVNTQYF
>TRBD1|TRBV5-4
CASSPLRRQGLNYGYTF
>TRBD1|TRBV6-1
CASSEAARRDSYTSGNTIYF
>.|TRBV5-1
CASSLMASGANVLTF
>.|TRBV6-1
CASSEASGLNGYTF
>.|TRBV6-1
CASSEAVEDTQYF